The rows below give T cell receptor beta chains drawn from one sample of a study of cytomegalovirus exposure and HLA in healthy donors. Some clones are missing from TCRdb's copy, which holds only in-frame ones; the method was immunoSEQ multiplex PCR. The data hold fewer than 80,000 clones, with 70% to 75% observed a single time. Specimen: PBMCs. The receptor source for this set is a woman aged 25 to 39 in good health and CMV-seronegative. Each CDR3 is given with its conserved first and last residue. A D gene is named only where the DNA matches it firmly. Clone size is shown for a subset of rows, as once, few, many or a class of expanded clone.

J gene	V gene	clone size	D gene	CDR3 DNA	CDR3 protein
TRBJ1-1	TRBV7-2	.	.	TGTGCCAGCAGCTCGTTCACAGGGCGGAACACTGAAGCTTTCTTT	CASSSFTGRNTEAFF
TRBJ2-7	TRBV30	.	.	TGTGCCTGGGGACAGAACCACGAGCAGTACTTC	CAWGQNHEQYF
TRBJ2-2	TRBV7-8	few	TRBD2	TGTGCCAGCAGCTTAAATTCAGGGAGGGACACCGGGGAGCTGTTTTTT	CASSLNSGRDTGELFF
TRBJ2-1	TRBV6-5	.	TRBD2	TGTGCCAGCAGTTACTCACTAGCGGGATTGTACAATGAGCAGTTCTTC	CASSYSLAGLYNEQFF
TRBJ2-1	TRBV9	.	.	TGTGCCAGCAGCGTATCAGGGACTGGGTACAGAGAGCAGTTCTTC	CASSVSGTGYREQFF
TRBJ1-1	TRBV5-4	.	TRBD1	TGTGCCAGCAGCCCGTCAGGGGGGACAGTCTTCCGCGGCACTGAAGCTTTCTTT	CASSPSGGTVFRGTEAFF
TRBJ1-5	TRBV7-9	once	.	TGTGCCAGCAGCTTACAGGGGTCGGGCAATCAGCCCCAGCATTTT	CASSLQGSGNQPQHF
TRBJ2-1	TRBV27	.	TRBD2	TGTGCCAGCAGTCCGTGGGAGGGGCGCCTTAATAAGCAGTTCTTC	CASSPWEGRLNKQFF
TRBJ2-5	TRBV5-1	.	TRBD2	TGCGCCAGCAGCACCGGGACTAGCGGGAGAGTACTAGAGACCCAGTACTTC	CASSTGTSGRVLETQYF
TRBJ1-1	TRBV16	.	.	TGTGCCAGCAGCCCTTCAGGTCCCAGGCAGAACACTGAAGCTTTCTTT	CASSPSGPRQNTEAFF
TRBJ1-2	TRBV5-4	few	TRBD1	TGTGCCAGCAGCCTGGACAGGGCCAACTATGGCTACACCTTC	CASSLDRANYGYTF
TRBJ1-3	TRBV9	few	.	TGTGCCAGCAGCTACCGGCCACAGGGCGACACCATATATTTT	CASSYRPQGDTIYF
TRBJ2-1	TRBV27	.	TRBD2	TGTGCCAGCGTCAAGCGGGGTTTCTCCTACAATGAGCAGTTCTTC	CASVKRGFSYNEQFF
TRBJ2-4	TRBV13	.	TRBD2	TGTGCCAGCAGCCCTTTAGCGGGAGGGGCGGACATTCAGTACTTC	CASSPLAGGADIQYF
TRBJ2-1	TRBV6-5	.	.	TGTGCCAGCAGACGCCAGGGAACTGAGCAGTTCTTC	CASRRQGTEQFF
TRBJ1-2	TRBV6-1	.	.	TGTGCCAGCAGTGAAGAGGGTGAAGCGGGCGGCTACACCTTC	CASSEEGEAGGYTF
TRBJ2-7	TRBV30	.	.	TGTGCCTGGACACCCGACAGCTACGAGCAGTACTTC	CAWTPDSYEQYF
TRBJ2-7	TRBV10-3	.	TRBD1	TGTGCCATCAGTGGGGGGGACAGGGGGGGACGGGACGCCTACGAGCAGTACTTC	CAISGGDRGGRDAYEQYF
TRBJ2-3	TRBV5-1	.	TRBD2	TGCGCCAGCAGCTTCCGACTAGCGGGAGGCGTCACAGATACGCAGTATTTT	CASSFRLAGGVTDTQYF
TRBJ1-2	TRBV28	.	.	TGTGCCAGCAGTTTATTCTCTAGTGGCTACACCTTC	CASSLFSSGYTF
TRBJ2-3	TRBV7-2	.	.	TGTGCCAGCAGCCCCAGACTAGAAGCTGATACGCAGTATTTT	CASSPRLEADTQYF
TRBJ2-2	TRBV20-1	.	.	TGCAGTGCTAGGACTGGCGGGGAGCTGTTTTTT	CSARTGGELFF
TRBJ1-2	TRBV5-1	.	TRBD1	TGCGCCAGCAGCTTAGGACAGGGATCCTATGGCTACACCTTC	CASSLGQGSYGYTF
TRBJ2-5	TRBV5-6	.	.	TGTGCCAGCAGCTTGACTAGCCGGGGGACCCAGTACTTC	CASSLTSRGTQYF
TRBJ1-3	TRBV28	.	TRBD1	TGTGCCAGCATAAACGACAGGGGACAAGCTGGCGGAAACACCATATATTTT	CASINDRGQAGGNTIYF
TRBJ1-5	TRBV2	.	TRBD1	TGTGCCAGCACAGGACAGGGAGGCCAGCCCCAGCATTTT	CASTGQGGQPQHF
TRBJ2-5	TRBV29-1	.	TRBD1	TGCAGCGGGTCGACAGGGGGGGAAGAGACCCAGTACTTC	CSGSTGGEETQYF
TRBJ2-3	TRBV5-1	.	.	TGCGCCAGCAGCTTGATAGCGGGCACAGATACGCAGTATTTT	CASSLIAGTDTQYF
TRBJ2-1	TRBV4-1	.	TRBD2	TGCGCCAGCAGCCAAGATGGGACTAGCTACAATGAGCAGTTCTTC	CASSQDGTSYNEQFF